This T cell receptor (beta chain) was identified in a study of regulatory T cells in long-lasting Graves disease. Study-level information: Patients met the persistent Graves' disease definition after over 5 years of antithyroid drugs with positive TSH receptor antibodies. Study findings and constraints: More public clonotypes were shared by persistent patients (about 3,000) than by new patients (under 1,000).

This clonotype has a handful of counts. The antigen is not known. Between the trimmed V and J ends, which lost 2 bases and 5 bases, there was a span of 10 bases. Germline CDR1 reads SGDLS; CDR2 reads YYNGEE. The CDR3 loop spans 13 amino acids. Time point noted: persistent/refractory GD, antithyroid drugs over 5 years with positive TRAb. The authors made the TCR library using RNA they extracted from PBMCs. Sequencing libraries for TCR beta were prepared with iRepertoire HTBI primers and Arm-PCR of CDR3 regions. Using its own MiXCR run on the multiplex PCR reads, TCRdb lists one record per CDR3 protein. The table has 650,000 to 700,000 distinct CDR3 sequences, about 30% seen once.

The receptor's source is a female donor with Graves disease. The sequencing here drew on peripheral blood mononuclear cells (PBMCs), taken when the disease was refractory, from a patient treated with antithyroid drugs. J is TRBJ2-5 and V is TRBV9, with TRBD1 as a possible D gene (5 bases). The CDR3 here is CASSVGARETQYF. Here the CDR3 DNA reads TGTGCCAGCAGCGTTGGGGCGCGCGAGACCCAGTACTTC.